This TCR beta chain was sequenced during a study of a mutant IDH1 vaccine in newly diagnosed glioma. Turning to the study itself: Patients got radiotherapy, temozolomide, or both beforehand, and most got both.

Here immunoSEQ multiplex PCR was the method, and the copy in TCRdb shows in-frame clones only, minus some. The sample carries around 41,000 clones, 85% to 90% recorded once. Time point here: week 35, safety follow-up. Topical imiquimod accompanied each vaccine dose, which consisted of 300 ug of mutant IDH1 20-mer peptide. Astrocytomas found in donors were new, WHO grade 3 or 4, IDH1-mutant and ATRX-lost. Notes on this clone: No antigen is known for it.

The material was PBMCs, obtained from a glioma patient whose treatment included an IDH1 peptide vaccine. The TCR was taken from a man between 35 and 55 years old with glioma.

DNA of the CDR3: TGTGCCATCAGTGACCAGGGACTCAGACTGTTTAACACCGGGGAGCTGTTTTTT. Amino acids: CAISDQGLRLFNTGELFF. The V gene is TRBV10-3, the J gene TRBJ2-2; tentative D call: TRBD2 (6 bases). Germline-derived CDR1 and CDR2 are ENHRY and SYGVKD. The length of the CDR3 is 18 residues. Between the trimmed V and J ends, which lost 3 bases and 2 bases, there was a span of 19 bases.